One and the same sample provided the 21 T cell receptor beta chains below, sequenced in a study of T cell changes during pregnancy in multiple sclerosis. Sequencing was performed with immunoSEQ multiplex PCR; in TCRdb, only in-frame clones are kept and a portion is missing. The sample has approximately 27,000 clones, approximately 94% seen once; the top ten hold roughly 0.74%. Sample: CD4+ T cells from peripheral blood mononuclear cells, taken in the first trimester of pregnancy. These receptors originate from a female donor with multiple sclerosis, enrolled in a pregnancy study.

The chain links TRBV5-4 to TRBJ1-2; a possible D gene is TRBD1 (6 bases). CDR3 length: 14 amino acids. Trimming removed 4 bases from V and 3 bases from J, with 13 bases in between. The germline V gene has CDR1 SGHNT and CDR2 YYREEE (reference sequence). The DNA for the CDR3 is TGTGCCAGCAGCACAGGGATAGGGGACTATGGCTACACCTTC. Protein product: CASSTGIGDYGYTF.

This clone was seen a handful of times. The gene calls are TRBV7-3 and TRBJ2-3, with TRBD2 matching over 9 bases. Germline trimming cut 5 bases from V and 0 bases from J; bases unmatched to any gene: 12. Germline CDR1 SGHTA, CDR2 FQGTGA. The CDR3 length is 18 residues. The CDR3 nucleotides read TGTGCCAGCAGCAAGTGGGCTAGCGGGGCCACTAGCACAGATACGCAGTATTTT. This translates into CASSKWASGATSTDTQYF.

The chain combines TRBV2 with TRBJ2-5; 9 bases are shared with TRBD1. V gave up 7 bases and J gave up 5 bases; unmatched junction bases: 8. The CDR3 runs 14 residues. The V gene's germline CDR1 is SNHLY and CDR2 FYNNEI. DNA for the CDR3: TGTGCCAGCAAGCAGACAGGGGGAAGGGAGACCCAGTACTTC. Translating gives CASKQTGGRETQYF.

V gene TRBV23-1 combines with J gene TRBJ2-7; D might be TRBD1 (6 bases). TRBV23-1 carries the ORF label, with uncertain function. Between the trimmed V and J ends, which lost 0 bases and 2 bases, there was a span of 23 bases. There are 19 residues in the CDR3. This CDR3 reads CASSQSGAPLKGPTYEQYF. Here the CDR3 DNA reads TGCGCCAGCAGTCAATCGGGGGCCCCACTAAAGGGCCCGACCTACGAGCAGTACTTC.

This chain links TRBV4-3 with TRBJ1-2; 8 nucleotides line up with TRBD1. Germline V gene sequence: CDR1 LGHNA, CDR2 YSLEER. The CDR3 is 17 residues long. The junction had 14 bases not matched to a gene; V was cut back by 0 bases and J by 8 bases. CDR3 protein: CASSQDLRPGGAGGYTF. The CDR3 coding sequence is TGCGCCAGCAGCCAAGATCTCCGGCCAGGGGGCGCAGGGGGCTACACCTTC.

The chain combines TRBV4-1 with TRBJ2-7; 7 nucleotides line up with TRBD1. This CDR3 has 13 amino acids. Germline values: CDR1 MGHRA, CDR2 YSYEKL. Losses at the gene ends were 0 bases for V and 12 bases for J; bases not matched to a gene: 8. The CDR3 sequence: CASSQDIRRTGYF. The CDR3 nucleotides read TGCGCCAGCAGCCAAGATATTCGCAGGACAGGGTACTTC.

The genes are TRBV19 and TRBJ2-7; tentative D call: TRBD1 (5 bases). The CDR3 is made up of 13 amino acids. Germline V gives CDR1 LNHDA, CDR2 SQIVND (reference sequence). The V gene lost 4 bases and the J gene lost 2 bases, with 9 bases spanning the gap. The CDR3 nucleotides are TGTGCCAGTAGTAAGGCACAGGCCTACGAGCAGTACTTC. Translated, it gives CASSKAQAYEQYF. Full variable domain (outside the CDR3, taken from reference TRBV19 and TRBJ2-7): DGGITQSPKYLFRKEGQNVTLSCEQNLNHDAMYWYRQDPGQGLRLIYYSQIVNDFQKGDIAEGYSVSREKKESFPLTVTSAQKNPTAFYLCASSKAQAYEQYFGPGTRLTVT.

This sequence joins TRBV9 and TRBJ1-1; D possibly corresponds to TRBD1 (5 bases). This CDR3 is built from 15 residues. Trimming cost V 2 bases and J 1 base, with 12 bases left between them. Germline values: CDR1 SGDLS, CDR2 YYNGEE. The CDR3 reads CASSVAPGGNTEAFF. The CDR3 DNA reads as TGTGCCAGCAGCGTCGCACCGGGGGGGAACACTGAAGCTTTCTTT.

This clone is a singleton in its sample. The rearrangement links TRBV7-9 to TRBJ2-5; D is perhaps TRBD1 (5 bases). Germline V lookup: CDR1 SEHNR, CDR2 FQNEAQ (reference sequence). The CDR3 contains 13 residues. Trimming removed 3 bases at V and 5 bases at J, with 10 bases between. The CDR3 loop reads CASSFVAGETQYF. The CDR3 DNA sequence: TGTGCCAGCAGCTTCGTGGCAGGGGAGACCCAGTACTTC.

This chain links TRBV6-5 with TRBJ1-3; no reliable D call. Germline assignment: CDR1 MNHEY and CDR2 SVGAGI. This CDR3 contains 16 residues. V was cut by 0 bases and J by 1 base, with 10 bases left in between. CDR3 in amino acids: CASSYSWTSSGNTIYF. In DNA, the CDR3 is TGTGCCAGCAGTTACTCGTGGACTTCGTCTGGAAACACCATATATTTT.

The genes are TRBV6-6 and TRBJ1-2; 7 bases are a match to TRBD1. J was trimmed by 8 bases and V by 0 bases; bases with no gene match: 6. The length of the CDR3 is 14 residues. CDR1 is MNHNY, CDR2 SVGAGI, per germline (reference sequence). The chain's CDR3 is CASSYSQGVRGYTF. The CDR3 coding sequence is TGTGCCAGCAGTTACTCCCAGGGGGTCAGGGGCTACACCTTC.

The genes are TRBV28 and TRBJ1-1; D remains ambiguous. The V and J ends lost 8 bases and 6 bases respectively, with 16 bases between them. The CDR3 contains 13 residues. The germline V gene has CDR1 MDHEN and CDR2 SYDVKM. The CDR3 loop is CASGARPDAEAFF. In DNA, the CDR3 is TGTGCCAGCGGTGCGAGGCCTGACGCTGAAGCTTTCTTT. The full variable domain, rest sourced from reference TRBV28 and TRBJ1-1, is DVKVTQSSRYLVKRTGEKVFLECVQDMDHENMFWYRQDPGLGLRLIYFSYDVKMKEKGDIPEGYSVSREKKERFSLILESASTNQTSMYLCASGARPDAEAFFGQGTRLTVV.

This chain connects TRBV19 to TRBJ2-3, with 7 bases identical to TRBD1. The V segment lost 6 bases and the J segment 1 base; nucleotides outside the gene matches: 10. The CDR3 loop spans 16 amino acids. Per the germline V gene, CDR1 is LNHDA and CDR2 is SQIVND (reference sequence). In DNA form, the CDR3 reads TGTGCCAGTAGGACCCGACAGGGCTTTGGCACAGATACGCAGTATTTT. Translation gives CASRTRQGFGTDTQYF.

The gene calls are TRBV13 and TRBJ2-7; TRBD2 might be the D (6 bases). The germline gives CDR1 PRHDT, CDR2 FYEKMQ (reference sequence). The CDR3 spans 14 residues. Trimming took 5 bases from V and 1 from J, leaving 12 bases between them. The CDR3 spells CASSTFAGSYEQYF. In DNA, the CDR3 is TGTGCCAGCAGCACATTTGCGGGGTCCTACGAGCAGTACTTC.

The V gene is TRBV5-1, the J gene TRBJ2-3; 9 bases are a match to TRBD1. Germline assignment: CDR1 SGHRS and CDR2 YFSETQ. J was trimmed by 3 bases and V by 4 bases; bases with no gene match: 9. The CDR3 has 16 residues. In DNA, the CDR3 is TGCGCCAGCAGCCGGTCAACAGGGGGCTGGACAGATACGCAGTATTTT. Its translation is CASSRSTGGWTDTQYF. The entire variable domain, with the rest obtained from reference TRBV5-1 and TRBJ2-3, is as follows: KAGVTQTPRYLIKTRGQQVTLSCSPISGHRSVSWYQQTPGQGLQFLFEYFSETQRNKGNFPGRFSGRQFSNSRSEMNVSTLELGDSALYLCASSRSTGGWTDTQYFGPGTRLTVL.

In this sample, this clone turned up once. CDR3 protein: CSVVRGSSYNEQFF. CDR3 nucleotide sequence: TGCAGCGTTGTTCGGGGAAGCTCCTACAATGAGCAGTTCTTC. The chain is built from TRBV29-1 and TRBJ2-1; D perhaps matches TRBD2 (5 bases). V dropped 4 bases and J dropped 0 bases, with 10 bases sitting between them. From germline, CDR1 is SQVTM and CDR2 ANQGSEA. The length of the CDR3 is 14 residues.

V and J are TRBV5-1 and TRBJ1-1; weak D call: TRBD1 (5 bases). The germline CDR1 and CDR2 sequences are SGHRS and YFSETQ. V lost 4 bases to trimming and J lost 0 bases, with 16 bases between them. The CDR3 runs 16 residues. The CDR3 sequence: CASSPGTISMNTEAFF. In nucleotides, the CDR3 is TGCGCCAGCAGCCCAGGGACTATATCCATGAACACTGAAGCTTTCTTT.

The genes are TRBV7-9 and TRBJ2-6; 9 bases line up with TRBD1. V lost 6 bases and J lost 0; bases outside the gene matches: 6. This CDR3 spans 17 amino acids. Germline assignment: CDR1 SEHNR and CDR2 FQNEAQ (reference sequence). CDR3 sequence (DNA): TGTGCCAGCAGTTCCGGGACAGGGTTCTCTGGGGCCAACGTCCTGACTTTC. Protein product: CASSSGTGFSGANVLTF.

The chain joins TRBV5-1 to TRBJ2-1, with 8 bases aligning to TRBD1. The CDR3 is 15 residues long. The J segment lost 7 bases and the V segment lost 3 bases, leaving 9 bases of the junction unmatched. The V gene's germline CDR1 is SGHRS and CDR2 YFSETQ. The CDR3 here is CASSSPLTGENEQFF. The CDR3 nucleotides read TGCGCCAGCAGCTCACCCTTGACAGGGGAAAATGAGCAGTTCTTC. Using reference TRBV5-1 and TRBJ2-1 for the parts outside the CDR3, the full variable domain is KAGVTQTPRYLIKTRGQQVTLSCSPISGHRSVSWYQQTPGQGLQFLFEYFSETQRNKGNFPGRFSGRQFSNSRSEMNVSTLELGDSALYLCASSSPLTGENEQFFGPGTRLTVL.

This chain uses TRBV18 with TRBJ2-5; D not resolved. The germline CDR1 and CDR2 sequences are KGHSH and LQKENI. The CDR3 length is 15 residues. Trimming stripped 0 bases from V and 5 bases from J, with 13 bases between. The CDR3 here is CASSPPGYPRETQYF. CDR3 DNA sequence: TGTGCCAGCTCACCACCGGGCTACCCTCGGGAGACCCAGTACTTC.

The genes are TRBV5-4 and TRBJ2-5, with TRBD1 identical over 9 bases. The germline CDR1 and CDR2 sequences are SGHNT and YYREEE (reference sequence). The ends lost 2 bases at V and 4 bases at J; junction bases unmatched: 6. CDR3 length: 15 amino acids. The DNA of the CDR3 is TGTGCCAGCAGCTTAACAGGGGGCGTTTTAGAGACCCAGTACTTC. It yields the protein CASSLTGGVLETQYF.